The 4 T cell receptor beta chains below all came from one sample that was sequenced in a study of cytomegalovirus exposure and HLA in healthy donors. PCR amplification relied on 60 Vbeta primers (plus 13 Jbeta primers). Sequenced by immunoSEQ multiplex PCR; TCRdb stores in-frame clones only, minus some. The sample has some 140,000 clones, roughly 79% seen once. The sequenced material came from PBMCs. All receptors come from a man in his thirties or forties in good health and CMV-seronegative.

This clone was counted only a few times. V gene TRBV11-2 combines with J gene TRBJ2-1, with TRBD1 matching 7 bases. The J segment lost 12 bases and the V segment lost 1 base, leaving 9 bases of the junction unmatched. The germline gives CDR1 SGHAT, CDR2 FQNNGV. The length of the CDR3 is 14 residues. The CDR3 is CASSLVRDSRLQFF. In DNA form, the CDR3 reads TGTGCCAGCAGCTTAGTCCGGGACAGCAGACTGCAGTTCTTC. Full variable domain (missing parts from reference TRBV11-2 and TRBJ2-1): EAGVAQSPRYKIIEKRQSVAFWCNPISGHATLYWYQQILGQGPKLLIQFQNNGVVDDSQLPKDRFSAERLKGVDSTLKIQPAKLEDSAVYLCASSLVRDSRLQFFGPGTRLTVL.

V and J are TRBV5-1 and TRBJ1-5, with D maybe TRBD1 (5 bases). Between the trimmed V and J ends, which lost 1 base and 5 bases, there was a span of 10 bases. Per germline, CDR1 SGHRS and CDR2 YFSETQ. CDR3 size: 14 residues. The CDR3 nucleotides are TGCGCCAGCAGCTTGTCAGGGCCAGATCAGCCCCAGCATTTT. Translating it yields CASSLSGPDQPQHF.

The CDR3 nucleotides are TGTGCCAGCAGCCTTAACTCGGGGGTCTACGAGCAGTACTTC. It codes for CASSLNSGVYEQYF. The rearrangement links TRBV7-2 to TRBJ2-5; maybe TRBD2 (6 bases). The closer fit of TRBJ2-7 to the DNA end suggests the J call may be wrong. The CDR3 consists of 14 residues. Per the germline V gene, CDR1 is SGHTA and CDR2 is FQGNSA.

V is TRBV5-1 and J is TRBJ1-4, with 10 bases identical to TRBD1. The ends lost 0 bases at V and 8 bases at J; junction bases unmatched: 4. From germline, CDR1 is SGHRS and CDR2 YFSETQ. The CDR3 is made up of 15 amino acids. The CDR3 spells CASSLVGQGEEKLFF. The CDR3 coding sequence is TGCGCCAGCAGCTTGGTCGGACAGGGGGAAGAAAAACTGTTTTTT.